The 23 T cell receptor beta chains listed next were all sequenced from one sample in a study of HIV-infected patients and healthy controls. Reverse transcription used 450 to 650 ng RNA and constant-region primers for alpha and beta. Alpha and beta chain libraries were made separately by chain-specific third strand synthesis with multiplexing indices. Each CDR3 protein is one row after TCRdb ran MiXCR on the 5' RACE reads. This sample has about 11,000 distinct CDR3 sequences; roughly 5% occur once, and the top ten carry around 3.3%. The repertoire came from unfractionated whole blood and reflected all unsorted peripheral T cells. The sequenced sample consisted of blood. Receptors originate from an adult in good health.

This clonotype was detected only a few times. The V call is TRBV20-1, the J call TRBJ2-3, with D uncertain. V was clipped by 2 bases and J by 7 bases, with 13 bases between them. This CDR3 is 13 amino acids long. Per germline, CDR1 DFQATT and CDR2 SNEGSKA (reference sequence). The chain's CDR3 is CSARPLGKNTQYF. CDR3 bases: TGCAGTGCTAGACCCTTGGGGAAGAATACGCAGTATTTT.

This clonotype was seen ten or more times. The rearrangement joins TRBV7-2 to TRBJ2-1, with no clear D. The CDR3 runs 13 residues. V gave up 3 bases and J gave up 6 bases, with 9 bases separating them. Germline V gene lookup returns CDR1 SGHTA and CDR2 FQGNSA. For the CDR3, the DNA is TGTGCCAGCAGCTTGACGGTGACCAATGAGCAGTTCTTC. Translated: CASSLTVTNEQFF. The whole variable domain, filled in from reference TRBV7-2 and TRBJ2-1, reads GAGVSQSPSNKVTEKGKDVELRCDPISGHTALYWYRQSLGQGLEFLIYFQGNSAPDKSGLPSDRFSAERTGGSVSTLTIQRTQQEDSAVYLCASSLTVTNEQFFGPGTRLTVL.

This clonotype is deemed medium-sized (0.01 to 0.1%). J is TRBJ1-5 and V is TRBV2; no clear D. The length of the CDR3 is 15 residues. The germline V and J ends were trimmed by 6 bases and 0 bases, with 12 bases remaining between them. Germline V CDR1 and CDR2: SNHLY, FYNNEI. DNA for the CDR3: TGTGCCAGCAGGATACAGTTCGGTAGCAATCAGCCCCAGCATTTT. This translates into CASRIQFGSNQPQHF.

In this sample, this clonotype is medium-sized (0.01 to 0.1%). At one end the junction does not follow the germline gene, possibly because of a read error. DNA for the CDR3: TGCAGTGCTAGACGAGGCCCAAGCAGTCAGCCCCAGCATTTT. It translates to CSARRGPSSQPQHF. The V call is TRBV20-1, the J call TRBJ1-5; D unclear. Germline V gene sequence: CDR1 DFQATT, CDR2 SNEGSKA (reference sequence). CDR3 size: 14 residues.

This clonotype was seen at least ten times. This rearrangement joins TRBV13 to TRBJ2-7, with a possible D match to TRBD1 (5 bases). The CDR3 loop spans 13 amino acids. The V gene lost 3 bases and the J gene lost 1 base, with 7 bases spanning the gap. Germline-derived CDR1 and CDR2 are PRHDT and FYEKMQ (reference sequence). CDR3 bases: TGTGCCAGCAGCTTTTCAGGGTCCTACGAGCAGTACTTC. This encodes CASSFSGSYEQYF.

Many counts were recorded for this clonotype. The CDR3 DNA reads as TGTGCCAGCAGTAAACAGGGGTTCGAGACCCAGTACTTC. Protein: CASSKQGFETQYF. This rearrangement joins TRBV5-6 to TRBJ2-5; TRBD1 matches at 7 bases. From germline, CDR1 is SGHDT and CDR2 YYEEEE. The trim removed 5 bases at V and 5 bases at J, leaving 6 bases unmatched. The CDR3 is made up of 13 amino acids.

This rearrangement joins TRBV6-1 to TRBJ1-1, with a tentative D call TRBD1 (6 bases). The CDR3 loop spans 14 amino acids. The germline CDR1 and CDR2 sequences are MNHNS and SASEGT. The germline V and J ends were trimmed by 6 bases and 0 bases, with 11 bases remaining between them. CDR3 in amino acids: CASRKTGLNTEAFF. CDR3 bases: TGTGCCAGCAGGAAAACAGGGTTGAACACTGAAGCTTTCTTT.

This clonotype was seen ten or more times. The chain recombines TRBV12-3 or TRBV12-4 with TRBJ2-5, with D perhaps being TRBD1 or TRBD2 (6 bases each). The V end lost 7 bases, the J end lost 8 bases, and 20 bases lay between the germline ends. The CDR3 covers 14 residues. CDR3 in DNA: TGTGCCAGCAACTTCGGGGGCGCTCCGAGAACCCAGTACTTC. As protein: CASNFGGAPRTQYF.

This clonotype has at least ten counts. The J gene is TRBJ2-4, the V gene TRBV5-1; 9 bases match TRBD1. Unmatched junction bases numbered 5, after V lost 4 bases and J lost 0 bases. Looked up from germline, CDR1 is SGHRS and CDR2 is YFSETQ. The CDR3 has 16 amino acids. For the CDR3, the DNA is TGCGCCAGCAGCCAGGGACAGGGAGTAGCCAAAAACATTCAGTACTTC. Its translation: CASSQGQGVAKNIQYF.

This clonotype was seen ten or more times. The chain couples TRBV18 to TRBJ1-5; 7 positions agree with TRBD1. The ends lost 5 bases at V and 7 bases at J; junction bases unmatched: 8. The CDR3 is 14 residues long. The V gene's germline CDR1 is KGHSH and CDR2 LQKENI. In DNA, the CDR3 is TGTGCCAGCTCAGGCGACAGGGAGAGGCAGCCCCAGCATTTT. It codes for CASSGDRERQPQHF.

This clonotype was recorded at least ten times. This sequence joins TRBV12-3 or TRBV12-4 and TRBJ1-5; D perhaps matches TRBD1 (6 bases). The CDR3 totals 14 residues. V dropped 7 bases and J dropped 2 bases, with 12 bases sitting between them. The CDR3 sequence: CASTRGARNQPQHF. CDR3 DNA sequence: TGTGCCAGCACCCGGGGGGCTCGCAATCAGCCCCAGCATTTT.

At least ten counts were recorded for this clonotype. The rearrangement uses TRBV2 and TRBJ1-3, with D maybe TRBD1 (5 bases). There are 14 residues in the CDR3. V lost 3 bases, J lost 0 bases, and 6 bases lay in between. Germline V gene sequence: CDR1 SNHLY, CDR2 FYNNEI. The CDR3 sequence is CASSDRASGNTIYF. CDR3 DNA: TGTGCCAGCAGTGACAGGGCCTCTGGAAACACCATATATTTT.

In this sample, this clonotype is medium-sized. The rearrangement links TRBV5-1 to TRBJ2-1, with a weak D call TRBD2 (5 bases). The CDR3 totals 15 residues. Germline loops: CDR1 SGHRS, CDR2 YFSETQ. Deletions cut 2 bases from V and 6 bases from J, with 15 bases between. The CDR3 loop reads CASSLRPRAANEQFF. The CDR3 bases are TGCGCCAGCAGCTTACGACCCAGAGCGGCCAATGAGCAGTTCTTC.

By share, this clonotype counts as medium-sized. The genes are TRBV4-1 and TRBJ2-3; 10 bases align to TRBD2. Germline V gene lookup returns CDR1 MGHRA and CDR2 YSYEKL. This CDR3 is built from 16 residues. J lost 5 bases, V lost 1 base, and 6 bases had no gene match. Written as DNA, the CDR3 is TGCGCCAGCAGCCAAGGGGTTCTAGCGGGGGTAGATACGCAGTATTTT. Translation: CASSQGVLAGVDTQYF.

This clonotype was detected many times. This chain connects TRBV18 to TRBJ2-5, with 8 bases matching TRBD2. CDR3 size: 15 residues. The germline V gene encodes CDR1 KGHSH and CDR2 LQKENI. V shed 1 base, J shed 2 bases, and the junction held 3 bases outside the gene matches. This CDR3 reads CASSPLRGGQETQYF. CDR3 nucleotide sequence: TGTGCCAGCTCACCACTCCGGGGGGGACAAGAGACCCAGTACTTC. Looking up the rest from reference TRBV18 and TRBJ2-5 gives the full variable domain: NAGVMQNPRHLVRRRGQEARLRCSPMKGHSHVYWYRQLPEEGLKFMVYLQKENIIDESGMPKERFSAEFPKEGPSILRIQQVVRGDSAAYFCASSPLRGGQETQYFGPGTRLLVL.

In this sample, this clonotype is medium-sized. V and J are TRBV27 and TRBJ2-5, with D perhaps given as TRBD1 or TRBD2 (5 bases each). This CDR3 contains 13 residues. The ends were cut back, 7 bases at V and 9 bases at J, with 18 bases in the middle. Per germline, CDR1 MNHEY and CDR2 SMNVEV (reference sequence). CDR3 nucleotides: TGTGCCAGCACCAAGACGGGCCTGGGGGCCCAGTACTTC. It translates to CASTKTGLGAQYF.

This clonotype was seen at least ten times. V gene TRBV5-6 combines with J gene TRBJ2-7; D remains unclear. V shed 0 bases and J shed 1 base, with 8 bases lying between them. The CDR3 is 14 residues long. Germline V gene sequence: CDR1 SGHDT, CDR2 YYEEEE. CDR3 residues: CASSLGFVSYEQYF. DNA for the CDR3: TGTGCCAGCAGCTTGGGATTTGTATCCTACGAGCAGTACTTC.

This clonotype is judged medium-sized. The chain combines TRBV4-1 with TRBJ1-1, with no clear D. V lost 4 bases and J 0 bases, leaving 6 bases between the germline ends. The germline CDR1 and CDR2 sequences are MGHRA and YSYEKL. The CDR3 loop spans 13 amino acids. The CDR3 is CASSRQMNTEAFF. CDR3 bases: TGCGCCAGCAGCCGCCAAATGAACACTGAAGCTTTCTTT.

Many counts were recorded for this clonotype. This chain joins TRBV9 and TRBJ2-3; TRBD2 matches at 9 bases. V dropped 4 bases and J dropped 2; count of bases not matched to a gene: 5. The germline V gene has CDR1 SGDLS and CDR2 YYNGEE. CDR3 length: 15 residues. Here the CDR3 DNA reads TGTGCCAGCAGCCTGTCTAGCGGGGTCACAGATACGCAGTATTTT. It specifies CASSLSSGVTDTQYF. Using reference TRBV9 and TRBJ2-3 for the parts outside the CDR3, the full variable domain is DSGVTQTPKHLITATGQRVTLRCSPRSGDLSVYWYQQSLDQGLQFLIQYYNGEERAKGNILERFSAQQFPDLHSELNLSSLELGDSALYFCASSLSSGVTDTQYFGPGTRLTVL.

This clonotype rates as medium-sized. The chain carries TRBV10-2 and TRBJ2-3, with D perhaps matching TRBD2 (5 bases). The CDR3 covers 14 residues. CDR1 is WSHSY, CDR2 SAAADI, per germline. V gave up 6 bases and J gave up 0 bases, with 10 bases separating them. The CDR3, as DNA: TGCGCCAGCAGAATACTAGAGAGCACAGATACGCAGTATTTT. Translation: CASRILESTDTQYF.

In this sample, this clonotype turned up many times. The chain employs TRBV7-9 and TRBJ2-3; 9 bases align to TRBD1. Germline CDR1 SEHNR, CDR2 FQNEAQ (reference sequence). This CDR3 region has 17 residues. J lost 7 bases, V lost 1 base, and 12 bases had no gene match. CDR3 sequence: CASSLVSGTGFVHTQYF. CDR3 coding DNA: TGTGCCAGCAGCTTAGTATCGGGGACAGGGTTCGTCCATACGCAGTATTTT.

By frequency in the sample, this clonotype is medium-sized (0.01 to 0.1%). The chain is built from TRBV13 and TRBJ2-5; 11 positions agree with TRBD2. Germline trimming cut 3 bases from V and 5 bases from J; bases unmatched to any gene: 8. Germline loops: CDR1 PRHDT, CDR2 FYEKMQ (reference sequence). This CDR3 is built from 16 residues. CDR3 in DNA: TGTGCCAGCAGCTTGCTAGCGGGGGGCCTCCGTGAGACCCAGTACTTC. Its protein is CASSLLAGGLRETQYF.

The table lists this clonotype with a few counts. The J gene is TRBJ1-6, the V gene TRBV7-2; TRBD1 is a possible D gene (6 bases). Trimming took off 9 bases at V and 2 bases at J, with 8 bases between the two ends. Germline lookup yields CDR1 SGHTA and CDR2 FQGNSA. The CDR3 extends over 13 amino acids. This CDR3 is CASGQTYNSPLHF. The CDR3 nucleotides read TGTGCCAGTGGACAGACCTATAATTCACCCCTCCACTTT.